This T cell receptor (beta chain) was sequenced for a study of Ad26.COV2.S vaccination and SARS-CoV-2 variants. Study as a whole: In the study, Ad26.COV2.S was injected intramuscularly once, or twice 56 days apart. Study-wide results and caveats: Reports say spike-specific CD8+ and CD4+ T cell responses covered substantial breadth after vaccination. Breadth measured for non-spike TCRs was similar across vaccine and placebo recipients. Participants in the vaccine arm had higher spike-specific TCR breadth; placebo recipients had lower.

Here immunoSEQ multiplex PCR was the method, and the copy in TCRdb shows in-frame clones only, minus some. Of 300,000 to 400,000 clones listed, around 84% are singletons. On this clone: The target antigen is unknown.

Specified treatment: roughly 19 received Ad26.COV2.S at low or high dose, single or two shots; 5 received placebo; per-sample allocation not given. Repertoires come from day 63 after the first vaccine or placebo injection. The TCR sequence derives from a person aged 18-60 years who received the Ad26.COV2.S COVID-19 vaccine or a placebo. The input for sequencing was peripheral blood, taken in a trial of Ad26.COV2.S vaccine versus placebo.

For the CDR3, the DNA is TGTGCCAGCAGCTTAGGAAGGATAGGGGAGACCCAGTACTTC. It is translated as CASSLGRIGETQYF. The rearrangement uses TRBV7-7 and TRBJ2-5; D unresolved. CDR1 and CDR2 from the germline V gene are SSHAT and FNYEAQ (reference sequence). The V gene lost 1 base and the J gene lost 5 bases, with 11 bases spanning the gap. This CDR3 region has 14 residues.